This entry lists 20 T cell receptor beta chains sequenced from one sample in a study of chemoradiotherapy in HPV16-positive cancers (dated by TCRdb to between 2021 and 2024). The library came from the immunoSEQ multiplex PCR assay. Held by TCRdb, this immuneACCESS table contains in-frame sequences only and omits some clones. Under half of the omission traces to an unresolved V gene where checked; the cause of the rest is unknown. A total of about 20,000 clones appear in this sample, roughly 92% of them only once. Of the sample, roughly 16% is held by the ten largest clones. Sequencing used blood, obtained from a patient who underwent chemoradiotherapy. Every receptor here comes from a human donor with HPV-associated anogenital cancer.

The V call is TRBV9, the J call TRBJ2-5; 11 nucleotides agree with TRBD2. V was clipped by 0 bases and J by 2 bases; unmatched bases: 3. CDR3 length: 16 residues. CDR1 is SGDLS and CDR2 is YYNGEE in the germline V gene. CDR3: CASSVGSSGGQETQYF. The CDR3 DNA follows: TGTGCCAGCAGCGTAGGATCTAGCGGGGGGCAAGAGACCCAGTACTTC.

The genes are TRBV10-3 and TRBJ2-1; 8 nucleotides agree with TRBD1. The CDR3 runs to 14 residues. The junction had 6 bases not matched to a gene; V was cut back by 6 bases and J by 5 bases. Per germline, CDR1 ENHRY and CDR2 SYGVKD. The CDR3 is CAISSQGANNEQFF. The DNA for the CDR3 is TGTGCCATCAGCAGTCAGGGGGCGAACAATGAGCAGTTCTTC.

The gene calls are TRBV7-2 and TRBJ2-7, with 10 bases that match TRBD1. This CDR3 has 15 residues. Trimming at V came to 1 base and at J to 4 bases, leaving 4 bases not matched to a gene. The germline V gene has CDR1 SGHTA and CDR2 FQGNSA. CDR3 sequence: CASSLGGDRGYEQYF. In nucleotides, the CDR3 is TGTGCCAGCAGCTTAGGGGGGGACAGGGGTTACGAGCAGTACTTC.

This clone appeared a single time. The chain joins TRBV28 to TRBJ2-7; possibly TRBD1 or TRBD2 for D (5 bases each). V was shortened by 2 bases and J by 0 bases, with 11 bases between the two germline ends. This CDR3 is 15 amino acids long. From germline, CDR1 is MDHEN and CDR2 SYDVKM. The CDR3 DNA sequence: TGTGCCAGCAGTTTACGGGGCATGAGCTCCTACGAGCAGTACTTC. Its translation is CASSLRGMSSYEQYF.

This rearrangement joins TRBV27 to TRBJ2-2; 9 nucleotides match TRBD2. Trimming at V came to 7 bases and at J to 5 bases, leaving 8 bases not matched to a gene. Germline CDR1 reads MNHEY; CDR2 reads SMNVEV (reference sequence). The CDR3 has 15 amino acids. The CDR3 nucleotides are TGTGCCAGCACCATAGCGGGAGTAGGTACCGGGGAGCTGTTTTTT. Translation gives CASTIAGVGTGELFF.

This clone was observed a few times. The gene calls are TRBV27 and TRBJ2-1; 8 nucleotides match TRBD2. The CDR3 spans 16 residues. CDR1 and CDR2 from the germline V gene are MNHEY and SMNVEV (reference sequence). V gave up 2 bases and J gave up 6 bases; unmatched junction bases: 9. The CDR3 region is CASSLISGIFGNEQFF. The CDR3 DNA follows: TGTGCCAGCAGTTTAATTAGCGGGATATTCGGCAATGAGCAGTTCTTC.

The rearrangement joins TRBV18 to TRBJ2-7, with D perhaps TRBD2 (5 bases). In germline, CDR1 is KGHSH, CDR2 LQKENI. With 2 bases removed from V and 6 bases from J, the gap between germline ends came to 14 bases. The CDR3 runs 14 residues. The chain's CDR3 is CASSPGLRAGEQYF. The CDR3 nucleotides are TGTGCCAGCTCACCAGGACTTAGGGCCGGCGAGCAGTACTTC.

This chain connects TRBV6-5 to TRBJ2-7, with a tentative D call TRBD1 (5 bases). This CDR3 is 13 amino acids long. The germline V and J ends were trimmed by 7 bases and 1 base, with 11 bases remaining between them. Germline CDR1 MNHEY, CDR2 SVGAGI. CDR3 amino acids: CASTDTGSYEQYF. The CDR3 coding sequence is TGTGCCAGCACCGACACAGGTTCCTACGAGCAGTACTTC.

The V and J genes are TRBV6-5 and TRBJ2-1; no definite D call. Trimming cost V 2 bases and J 1 base, with 12 bases left between them. CDR1 is MNHEY and CDR2 is SVGAGI in the germline V gene. The CDR3 extends over 16 amino acids. This CDR3 is CASSYRLRGSYNEQFF. For the CDR3, the DNA is TGTGCCAGCAGTTACAGGCTCCGAGGTTCCTACAATGAGCAGTTCTTC.

This clone was found once. The CDR3 loop reads CASSPGWDRGYEQYF. The CDR3 DNA reads TGTGCCAGCAGCCCCGGGTGGGACAGGGGATACGAGCAGTACTTC. The chain uses TRBV7-9 and TRBJ2-7; TRBD1 agrees at 10 bases. The junction had 8 bases not matched to a gene; V was cut back by 5 bases and J by 4 bases. The germline gives CDR1 SEHNR, CDR2 FQNEAQ (reference sequence). The CDR3 sequence is 15 residues long.

This rearrangement joins TRBV7-6 to TRBJ2-2; the D gene is possibly TRBD1 (5 bases). The CDR3 totals 14 residues. V lost 7 bases, J lost 7 bases, and 16 bases lay in between. Looked up from germline, CDR1 is SGHVS and CDR2 is FNYEAQ. CDR3 protein: CASTHTGLGGELFF. The DNA for the CDR3 is TGTGCCAGCACCCATACAGGTTTGGGCGGGGAGCTGTTTTTT.

The gene calls are TRBV6-5 and TRBJ2-5, with a possible D match to TRBD1 (5 bases). Germline assignment: CDR1 MNHEY and CDR2 SVGAGI. This CDR3 contains 12 residues. Between the trimmed V and J ends, which lost 2 bases and 4 bases, there was a span of 5 bases. The CDR3 DNA is TGTGCCAGCAGTTACAGGGGAGAGACCCAGTACTTC. Its translation: CASSYRGETQYF.

The chain employs TRBV6-1 and TRBJ1-2; unclear D gene. Germline lookup yields CDR1 MNHNS and CDR2 SASEGT. This CDR3 spans 14 amino acids. With 11 bases removed from V and 0 bases from J, the gap between germline ends came to 16 bases. The DNA of the CDR3 is TGTGCCTACAGCCAAGGGTTCCCTAACTATGGCTACACCTTC. Translated, it gives CAYSQGFPNYGYTF.

The gene calls are TRBV7-2 and TRBJ1-4; D remains ambiguous. Trimming shortened V by 1 base and J by 4 bases, and 7 bases separated the two germline ends. The CDR3 sequence is 14 residues long. The V gene's germline CDR1 is SGHTA and CDR2 FQGNSA. The CDR3 loop is CASSLGGSNEKLFF. CDR3 DNA: TGTGCCAGCAGCTTAGGAGGTAGTAATGAAAAACTGTTTTTT. The full variable domain, rest sourced from reference TRBV7-2 and TRBJ1-4, is GAGVSQSPSNKVTEKGKDVELRCDPISGHTALYWYRQSLGQGLEFLIYFQGNSAPDKSGLPSDRFSAERTGGSVSTLTIQRTQQEDSAVYLCASSLGGSNEKLFFGSGTQLSVL.

This sequence joins TRBV7-9 and TRBJ1-2; a weak D match, TRBD1 (5 bases). V gave up 5 bases and J gave up 4 bases, with 11 bases separating them. The germline V gene has CDR1 SEHNR and CDR2 FQNEAQ (reference sequence). CDR3 size: 13 residues. CDR3 protein: CASSQTGLYGYTF. The CDR3 coding sequence is TGTGCCAGCAGCCAAACGGGGCTCTATGGCTACACCTTC.

The rearrangement uses TRBV7-6 and TRBJ1-4; TRBD1 is a possible D gene (5 bases). Trimming stripped 5 bases from V and 0 bases from J, with 10 bases between. CDR3 length equals 15 residues. Germline-derived CDR1 and CDR2 are SGHVS and FNYEAQ. CDR3: CASSKDIATNEKLFF. CDR3 nucleotides: TGTGCCAGCAGCAAGGACATAGCAACTAATGAAAAACTGTTTTTT.

The chain uses TRBV19 and TRBJ2-5, with D perhaps being TRBD1 or TRBD2 (5 bases each). Germline CDR1 LNHDA, CDR2 SQIVND (reference sequence). V shed 4 bases and J shed 1 base, with 10 bases lying between them. CDR3 size: 14 residues. CDR3 bases: TGTGCCAGTAGTACGGGACGGGGCCAAGAGACCCAGTACTTC. This sequence encodes CASSTGRGQETQYF.

The V gene is TRBV6-4, the J gene TRBJ1-1, with a weak D call TRBD1 (6 bases). CDR1 and CDR2 from the germline V gene are MRHNA and SNTAGT. This CDR3 comprises 14 residues. The V and J ends lost 4 bases and 3 bases respectively, with 12 bases between them. This CDR3 reads CASSVTGWDTEAFF. CDR3 bases: TGTGCCAGCAGTGTGACAGGTTGGGACACTGAAGCTTTCTTT.

The chain recombines TRBV4-2 with TRBJ1-5; TRBD1 might be the D (5 bases). The CDR3 is made up of 15 amino acids. The germline V gene has CDR1 LGHNA and CDR2 YNFKEQ. The V end was cut by 0 bases, the J end by 10 bases, with 16 bases between. CDR3: CASSQDPAGVEPQHF. Written as DNA, the CDR3 is TGTGCCAGCAGCCAAGATCCGGCGGGGGTTGAACCCCAGCATTTT.

In DNA form, the CDR3 reads TGTGCCAGCAGCTTGGGCGTTGGTTTTTGGTCGAATGAGCAGTTCTTC. This encodes CASSLGVGFWSNEQFF. The chain is built from TRBV7-9 and TRBJ2-1; D gene ambiguous. Trimming left V 3 bases short and J 7 bases short, with 19 bases between. The CDR3 runs 16 residues. Germline CDR1 is SEHNR and CDR2 is FQNEAQ (reference sequence).